Presented here are 9 T cell receptor beta chains from one specimen sequenced in a study of PD-1 blockade in mismatch repair-deficient tumors. The data were produced by immunoSEQ multiplex PCR, yet TCRdb's version contains in-frame clones alone and is incomplete. The sample holds approximately 120,000 clones; 86% are singletons and the top ten take approximately 13%. Sequences were derived from peripheral blood, sampled 44 weeks after starting pembrolizumab. These receptor sequences come from an adult with mismatch repair-deficient cancer.

The V and J genes are TRBV29-1 and TRBJ2-7; D might be TRBD1 (5 bases). Germline V gene data show CDR1 as SQVTM and CDR2 as ANQGSEA. The length of the CDR3 is 12 residues. Trimming left V 2 bases short and J 6 bases short, with 11 bases between. CDR3 sequence: CSVEQGPSEQYF. The CDR3 bases are TGCAGCGTTGAACAGGGTCCATCCGAGCAGTACTTC.

This clone was detected once. This chain connects TRBV5-1 to TRBJ1-1, with D possibly TRBD1 on 5 matching bases. The V end was cut by 0 bases, the J end by 2 bases, with 8 bases between. The germline gives CDR1 SGHRS, CDR2 YFSETQ. There are 14 residues in the CDR3. The CDR3 bases are TGCGCCAGCAGCTTGGAGGGGCGCAACACTGAAGCTTTCTTT. Amino acids: CASSLEGRNTEAFF.

This chain links TRBV7-2 with TRBJ2-7; D possibly matches TRBD1 or TRBD2 (5 bases each). Trimming removed 5 bases from V and 0 bases from J, with 14 bases in between. Germline V gene data show CDR1 as SGHTA and CDR2 as FQGNSA. The CDR3 loop spans 15 amino acids. The CDR3 loop is CASSPGTESSYEQYF. DNA of the CDR3: TGTGCCAGCAGCCCAGGGACCGAGAGCTCCTACGAGCAGTACTTC. The entire variable domain, with the rest obtained from reference TRBV7-2 and TRBJ2-7, is as follows: GAGVSQSPSNKVTEKGKDVELRCDPISGHTALYWYRQSLGQGLEFLIYFQGNSAPDKSGLPSDRFSAERTGGSVSTLTIQRTQQEDSAVYLCASSPGTESSYEQYFGPGTRLTVT.

This clone was seen just once. The chain combines TRBV9 with TRBJ2-6, with D unclear. Per the germline V gene, CDR1 is SGDLS and CDR2 is YYNGEE. The CDR3 contains 15 residues. The V and J ends lost 4 bases and 0 bases respectively, with 8 bases between them. The CDR3 protein is CASSSPYSGANVLTF. As DNA, the CDR3 is TGTGCCAGCAGCTCGCCTTACTCTGGGGCCAACGTCCTGACTTTC.

The V and J genes are TRBV6-5 and TRBJ2-3; D unresolved. Germline lookup yields CDR1 MNHEY and CDR2 SVGAGI. Trimming took off 6 bases at V and 6 bases at J, with 7 bases between the two ends. CDR3 size: 11 residues. The CDR3 spells CASRAWDTQYF. In nucleotides, the CDR3 is TGTGCCAGCAGGGCGTGGGATACGCAGTATTTT.

In its sample, this clone was seen a few times. Here the CDR3 reads CASSHGLAEFYEQYF. The CDR3 region has the DNA TGTGCCAGCAGCCACGGACTAGCGGAGTTCTACGAGCAGTACTTC. This chain links TRBV4-2 with TRBJ2-7; 10 bases are a match to TRBD2. In germline, CDR1 is LGHNA, CDR2 YNFKEQ. J gave up 3 bases and V 3 bases, and 5 bases lay outside the gene matches. The CDR3 loop spans 15 amino acids.

The chain joins TRBV4-3 to TRBJ2-5, with TRBD2 identical over 8 bases. V was pared by 0 bases and J by 5 bases, with 14 bases of the junction left unmatched. This CDR3 has 18 amino acids. Germline V gene sequence: CDR1 LGHNA, CDR2 YSLEER. In DNA, the CDR3 is TGCGCCAGCAGCCAAGATGGCGGGACTAGGGGGAGTCTTGAGACCCAGTACTTC. This gives the protein CASSQDGGTRGSLETQYF.

The gene calls are TRBV5-4 and TRBJ1-2, with D possibly being TRBD1 (6 bases). Trimming removed 4 bases at V and 4 bases at J, with 17 bases between. CDR1 and CDR2 (germline): SGHNT, YYREEE (reference sequence). The CDR3 is 15 residues long. This CDR3 is CASSPALGQGYGYTF. CDR3 DNA sequence: TGTGCCAGCAGCCCCGCCCTGGGACAAGGCTATGGCTACACCTTC. The whole variable domain, filled in from reference TRBV5-4 and TRBJ1-2, reads ETGVTQSPTHLIKTRGQQVTLRCSSQSGHNTVSWYQQALGQGPQFIFQYYREEENGRGNFPPRFSGLQFPNYSSELNVNALELDDSALYLCASSPALGQGYGYTFGSGTRLTVV.

V gene TRBV29-1 combines with J gene TRBJ2-1; no clear D gene. Germline V gene lookup returns CDR1 SQVTM and CDR2 ANQGSEA. The CDR3 is 15 amino acids. V was trimmed by 4 bases and J by 0 bases, leaving 13 bases between them. This chain's CDR3 is CSVVGQRSSYNEQFF. The CDR3 nucleotides read TGCAGCGTTGTTGGGCAGCGTAGCTCCTACAATGAGCAGTTCTTC.